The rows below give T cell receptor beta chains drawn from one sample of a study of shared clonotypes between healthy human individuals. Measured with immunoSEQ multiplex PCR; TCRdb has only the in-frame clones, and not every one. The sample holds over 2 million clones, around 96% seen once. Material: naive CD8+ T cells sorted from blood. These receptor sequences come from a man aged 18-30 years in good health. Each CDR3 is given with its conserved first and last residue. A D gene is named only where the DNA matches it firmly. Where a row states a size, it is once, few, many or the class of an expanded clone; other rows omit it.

CDR3 DNA: TGCGCCAGCAGCTCGGACTACACGGGGTTGGTTGAGACCCAGTACTTC
CDR3 protein: CASSSDYTGLVETQYF
clone size: NA
D gene: NA
J gene: TRBJ2-5
V gene: TRBV5-1

CDR3 DNA: TGTGCCAGTAGTAACCAGTTAACCCCCCACGAGCAGTACTTC
CDR3 protein: CASSNQLTPHEQYF
clone size: NA
D gene: NA
J gene: TRBJ2-7
V gene: TRBV19

CDR3 DNA: TGTGCCAGCAGCGTAGTCCATTCTGGGGCCAACGTCCTGACTTTC
CDR3 protein: CASSVVHSGANVLTF
clone size: NA
D gene: NA
J gene: TRBJ2-6
V gene: TRBV9

CDR3 DNA: TGCGCCAGCAGCCTCGCGGGAGACGGGGAGCAGTTCTTC
CDR3 protein: CASSLAGDGEQFF
clone size: NA
D gene: TRBD2
J gene: TRBJ2-1
V gene: TRBV4-1

CDR3 DNA: TGTGCCAGCAGCTTGACAGGGGAATCTAATTCACCCCTCCACTTT
CDR3 protein: CASSLTGESNSPLHF
clone size: NA
D gene: TRBD1
J gene: TRBJ1-6
V gene: TRBV2

CDR3 DNA: TGTGCCAGCAGCCATCGGACAGGGAAAGAAGCTTTCTTT
CDR3 protein: CASSHRTGKEAFF
clone size: NA
D gene: TRBD1
J gene: TRBJ1-1
V gene: TRBV7-9

CDR3 DNA: TGTGCCAGCAAGGCCAGCGGAGGGGGTGGCTACGAGCAGTACTTC
CDR3 protein: CASKASGGGGYEQYF
clone size: NA
D gene: NA
J gene: TRBJ2-7
V gene: TRBV6-5

CDR3 DNA: TGTGCCTGGAGACCGGGCCTCAGACGAGATGAGCAGTTCTTC
CDR3 protein: CAWRPGLRRDEQFF
clone size: NA
D gene: NA
J gene: TRBJ2-1
V gene: TRBV30

CDR3 DNA: TGTGCCAGCAGTGAAACGGGGACTGGGGCCAACGTCCTGACTTTC
CDR3 protein: CASSETGTGANVLTF
clone size: NA
D gene: NA
J gene: TRBJ2-6
V gene: TRBV2

CDR3 DNA: TGTGCCAGCAGTTTCTTGGGGCAGGGTTTTCCCTACGAGCAGTACTTC
CDR3 protein: CASSFLGQGFPYEQYF
clone size: NA
D gene: NA
J gene: TRBJ2-7
V gene: TRBV27

CDR3 DNA: TGTGCCAGCAGCCACGGGGCGGGGAACACTGAAGCTTTCTTT
CDR3 protein: CASSHGAGNTEAFF
clone size: NA
D gene: NA
J gene: TRBJ1-1
V gene: TRBV13

CDR3 DNA: TGTGCCAGCAGTTTATCGATCGACGGATACCCTTACGAGCAGTACTTC
CDR3 protein: CASSLSIDGYPYEQYF
clone size: NA
D gene: NA
J gene: TRBJ2-7
V gene: TRBV27

CDR3 DNA: TGTGCCAGCAGTTACTCGAAGGACAGGGGGCATGAAAAACTGTTTTTT
CDR3 protein: CASSYSKDRGHEKLFF
clone size: NA
D gene: TRBD1
J gene: TRBJ1-4
V gene: TRBV6-6

CDR3 DNA: TGTGCCAGCAACCCAGGGGGCGCCGAGACCCAGTACTTC
CDR3 protein: CASNPGGAETQYF
clone size: NA
D gene: TRBD1
J gene: TRBJ2-5
V gene: TRBV6-6

CDR3 DNA: TGCGCCAGCAGTGAGTCCCCCGTAGAATACGAGCAGTACTTC
CDR3 protein: CASSESPVEYEQYF
clone size: NA
D gene: NA
J gene: TRBJ2-7
V gene: TRBV10-2

CDR3 DNA: TGCGCCAGCAGCCAAGGGGGACATGAAAAACTGTTTTTT
CDR3 protein: CASSQGGHEKLFF
clone size: NA
D gene: NA
J gene: TRBJ1-4
V gene: TRBV4-1

CDR3 DNA: TGTGCCAGCAGCCCCGACAGTTCGGAGACCCAGTACTTC
CDR3 protein: CASSPDSSETQYF
clone size: NA
D gene: NA
J gene: TRBJ2-5
V gene: TRBV5-6

CDR3 DNA: TGTGCCAGCCATACGGGGGCAGACCAAGCTTTCTTT
CDR3 protein: CASHTGADQAFF
clone size: NA
D gene: NA
J gene: TRBJ1-1
V gene: TRBV2

CDR3 DNA: TGTGCCAGCAGCTTGGGGCAGGGGTCCTCCTACGAGCAGTACTTC
CDR3 protein: CASSLGQGSSYEQYF
clone size: once
D gene: NA
J gene: TRBJ2-7
V gene: TRBV5-4

CDR3 DNA: TGTGCCAGCAGAACTTCGGCAGAGGCCTACGAGCAGTACTTC
CDR3 protein: CASRTSAEAYEQYF
clone size: NA
D gene: NA
J gene: TRBJ2-7
V gene: TRBV6-5

CDR3 DNA: TGTGCCAGCAGCCCGAGGAGCACCGGGGACGAAGCTTTCTTT
CDR3 protein: CASSPRSTGDEAFF
clone size: NA
D gene: NA
J gene: TRBJ1-1
V gene: TRBV7-9

CDR3 DNA: TGTGCCAGCAGCTTGGCCGGGACAACCTACGAGCAGTACTTC
CDR3 protein: CASSLAGTTYEQYF
clone size: NA
D gene: NA
J gene: TRBJ2-7
V gene: TRBV5-4

CDR3 DNA: TGCAGCGTCCGAACTAGCGGGGGGCCTCTGGAGCAGTACTTC
CDR3 protein: CSVRTSGGPLEQYF
clone size: NA
D gene: TRBD2
J gene: TRBJ2-7
V gene: TRBV29-1

CDR3 DNA: TGCGCCAGCAGCCTGGGGACTGGGGACTACAATGAGCAGTTCTTC
CDR3 protein: CASSLGTGDYNEQFF
clone size: NA
D gene: NA
J gene: TRBJ2-1
V gene: TRBV4-3

CDR3 DNA: TGTGCCAGCACCGCAGGGGAATCGTGGGAGCAGTACTTC
CDR3 protein: CASTAGESWEQYF
clone size: NA
D gene: NA
J gene: TRBJ2-7
V gene: TRBV6-5

CDR3 DNA: TGTGCCAGCCACCCCCAGGGCTCTGGAAACACCATATATTTT
CDR3 protein: CASHPQGSGNTIYF
clone size: NA
D gene: NA
J gene: TRBJ1-3
V gene: TRBV5-4

CDR3 DNA: TGCGCCAGCAGCCATGATTTAGCGGGAGCGGCGGGCTACGAGCAGTACTTC
CDR3 protein: CASSHDLAGAAGYEQYF
clone size: NA
D gene: TRBD2
J gene: TRBJ2-7
V gene: TRBV4-3

CDR3 DNA: TGTGCCAGCAGCTTAGCGGGAGATGAGTACGAGCAGTACTTC
CDR3 protein: CASSLAGDEYEQYF
clone size: NA
D gene: NA
J gene: TRBJ2-7
V gene: TRBV11-3

CDR3 DNA: TGCAGCGTTGAAAGGGGGACTAGCGGGAGGATAGATACGCAGTATTTT
CDR3 protein: CSVERGTSGRIDTQYF
clone size: once
D gene: TRBD2
J gene: TRBJ2-3
V gene: TRBV29-1

CDR3 DNA: TGTGCCAGCAGTTCCCAACTAGCGGGGGTTGACGAGCAGTACTTC
CDR3 protein: CASSSQLAGVDEQYF
clone size: once
D gene: TRBD2
J gene: TRBJ2-7
V gene: TRBV27

CDR3 DNA: TGTGCCAGCAGCCCTCTGTCGGGGACAGGGGTTCCCCTAGCCACAGATACGCAGTATTTT
CDR3 protein: CASSPLSGTGVPLATDTQYF
clone size: NA
D gene: TRBD1
J gene: TRBJ2-3
V gene: TRBV4-2

CDR3 DNA: TGTGCCAGCAGTTTCAAAGGGCCGGGGGAGCAGTACTTC
CDR3 protein: CASSFKGPGEQYF
clone size: once
D gene: NA
J gene: TRBJ2-7
V gene: TRBV27

CDR3 DNA: TGCGCCAGCAGCTTGCTACAGGGGGGAGAGACCCAGTACTTC
CDR3 protein: CASSLLQGGETQYF
clone size: NA
D gene: TRBD1
J gene: TRBJ2-5
V gene: TRBV5-1

CDR3 DNA: TGTGCCAGCAGCGTAGTAAAGGTAGTGATTGGCGAGCAGTACTTC
CDR3 protein: CASSVVKVVIGEQYF
clone size: NA
D gene: NA
J gene: TRBJ2-7
V gene: TRBV9

CDR3 DNA: TGTGCCAGCAGCTTTAGGACCTCGATTGAGCAGTACTTC
CDR3 protein: CASSFRTSIEQYF
clone size: NA
D gene: NA
J gene: TRBJ2-7
V gene: TRBV5-8

CDR3 DNA: TGTGCCTGGAGCGGGCTAGCGGGAGCTACCTACGAGCAGTACTTC
CDR3 protein: CAWSGLAGATYEQYF
clone size: few
D gene: TRBD2
J gene: TRBJ2-7
V gene: TRBV30

CDR3 DNA: TGTGCCAGCACCCCCGTGGGACAGGCGGTGGGCTACACCTTC
CDR3 protein: CASTPVGQAVGYTF
clone size: NA
D gene: TRBD1
J gene: TRBJ1-2
V gene: TRBV27

CDR3 DNA: TGTGCCAGCAGTTTATCGACGTGGGGATACAATGAGCAGTTCTTC
CDR3 protein: CASSLSTWGYNEQFF
clone size: NA
D gene: NA
J gene: TRBJ2-1
V gene: TRBV27

CDR3 DNA: TGTGCCAGCGTGTGGGCCTACGAGCAGTACTTC
CDR3 protein: CASVWAYEQYF
clone size: NA
D gene: NA
J gene: TRBJ2-7
V gene: TRBV2

CDR3 DNA: TGTGCCAGCAGTGAGAGGGGGTACCAAGAGACCCAGTACTTC
CDR3 protein: CASSERGYQETQYF
clone size: NA
D gene: NA
J gene: TRBJ2-5
V gene: TRBV2

CDR3 DNA: TGCGCCAGCAGCCAGGGAACTAGCGGGAGCTCCTACGAGCAGTACTTC
CDR3 protein: CASSQGTSGSSYEQYF
clone size: NA
D gene: TRBD2
J gene: TRBJ2-7
V gene: TRBV4-3

CDR3 DNA: TGTGCCAGCAGCTTCGGGACTAGCGGGATCGAGCAGTACTTC
CDR3 protein: CASSFGTSGIEQYF
clone size: NA
D gene: TRBD2
J gene: TRBJ2-7
V gene: TRBV13

CDR3 DNA: TGTGCCAGCACACCACCCGGGGTAACCTACGAGCAGTACTTC
CDR3 protein: CASTPPGVTYEQYF
clone size: NA
D gene: NA
J gene: TRBJ2-7
V gene: TRBV11-2

CDR3 DNA: TGCGCCAGCAGCCAACATTCTCTAGCGGGAGAGGCAGATACGCAGTATTTT
CDR3 protein: CASSQHSLAGEADTQYF
clone size: NA
D gene: TRBD2
J gene: TRBJ2-3
V gene: TRBV4-3

CDR3 DNA: TGTGCCACCAGCAAGAGCTCCTATAATTCACCCCTCCACTTT
CDR3 protein: CATSKSSYNSPLHF
clone size: NA
D gene: NA
J gene: TRBJ1-6
V gene: TRBV15

CDR3 DNA: TGTGCCAGCAGTTCCCTTATAGCGGGAGGGCACGGCAATGAGCAGTTCTTC
CDR3 protein: CASSSLIAGGHGNEQFF
clone size: NA
D gene: TRBD2
J gene: TRBJ2-1
V gene: TRBV27

CDR3 DNA: TGTGCCACTGGGGGGGGATTAAGCAATCAGCCCCAGCATTTT
CDR3 protein: CATGGGLSNQPQHF
clone size: NA
D gene: NA
J gene: TRBJ1-5
V gene: TRBV28

CDR3 DNA: TGTGCCAGTAGTATACTAGCGGGAGAAGGAGCCTACGAGCAGTACTTC
CDR3 protein: CASSILAGEGAYEQYF
clone size: NA
D gene: TRBD2
J gene: TRBJ2-7
V gene: TRBV19

CDR3 DNA: TGTGCCAGTGAGGCTTTGTTGTACGATCAGCCCCAGCATTTT
CDR3 protein: CASEALLYDQPQHF
clone size: NA
D gene: NA
J gene: TRBJ1-5
V gene: TRBV28